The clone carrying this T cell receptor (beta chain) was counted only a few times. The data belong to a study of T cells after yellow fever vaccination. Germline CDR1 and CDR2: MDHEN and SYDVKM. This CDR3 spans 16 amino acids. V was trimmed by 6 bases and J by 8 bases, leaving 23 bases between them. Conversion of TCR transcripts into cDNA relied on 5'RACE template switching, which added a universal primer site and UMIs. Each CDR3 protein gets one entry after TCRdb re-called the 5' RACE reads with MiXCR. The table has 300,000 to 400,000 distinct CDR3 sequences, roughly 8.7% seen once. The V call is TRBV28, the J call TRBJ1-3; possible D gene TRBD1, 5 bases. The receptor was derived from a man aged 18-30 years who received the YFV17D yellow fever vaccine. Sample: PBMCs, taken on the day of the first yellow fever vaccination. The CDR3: CASSNRPGLREDTIYF. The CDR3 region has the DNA TGTGCCAGCAGCAACCGACCGGGACTCCGGGAGGACACCATATATTTT. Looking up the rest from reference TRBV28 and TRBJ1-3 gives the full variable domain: DVKVTQSSRYLVKRTGEKVFLECVQDMDHENMFWYRQDPGLGLRLIYFSYDVKMKEKGDIPEGYSVSREKKERFSLILESASTNQTSMYLCASSNRPGLREDTIYFGEGSWLTVV.